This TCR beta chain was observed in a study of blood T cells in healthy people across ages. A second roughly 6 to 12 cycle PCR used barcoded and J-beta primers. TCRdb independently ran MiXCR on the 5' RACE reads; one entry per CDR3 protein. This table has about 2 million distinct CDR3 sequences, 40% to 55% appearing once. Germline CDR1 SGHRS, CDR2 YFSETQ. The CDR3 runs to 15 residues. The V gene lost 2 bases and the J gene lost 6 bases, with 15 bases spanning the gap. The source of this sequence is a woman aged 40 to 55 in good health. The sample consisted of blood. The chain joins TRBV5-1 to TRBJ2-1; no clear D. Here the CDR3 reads CASSFSHRLSNEQFF. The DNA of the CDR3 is TGCGCCAGCAGCTTTTCTCATAGACTTTCCAATGAGCAGTTCTTC.